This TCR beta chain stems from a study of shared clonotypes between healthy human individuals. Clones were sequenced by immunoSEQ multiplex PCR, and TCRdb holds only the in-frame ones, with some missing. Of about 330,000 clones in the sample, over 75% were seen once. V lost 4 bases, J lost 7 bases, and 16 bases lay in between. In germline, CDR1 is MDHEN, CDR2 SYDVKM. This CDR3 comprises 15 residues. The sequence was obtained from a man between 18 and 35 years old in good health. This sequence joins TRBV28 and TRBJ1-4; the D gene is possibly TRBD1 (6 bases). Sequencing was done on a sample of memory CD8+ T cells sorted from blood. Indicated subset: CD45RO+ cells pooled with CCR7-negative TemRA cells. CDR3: CASSSHRVGSEKLFF. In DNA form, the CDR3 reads TGTGCCAGCAGTTCCCACAGGGTGGGGAGTGAAAAACTGTTTTTT.